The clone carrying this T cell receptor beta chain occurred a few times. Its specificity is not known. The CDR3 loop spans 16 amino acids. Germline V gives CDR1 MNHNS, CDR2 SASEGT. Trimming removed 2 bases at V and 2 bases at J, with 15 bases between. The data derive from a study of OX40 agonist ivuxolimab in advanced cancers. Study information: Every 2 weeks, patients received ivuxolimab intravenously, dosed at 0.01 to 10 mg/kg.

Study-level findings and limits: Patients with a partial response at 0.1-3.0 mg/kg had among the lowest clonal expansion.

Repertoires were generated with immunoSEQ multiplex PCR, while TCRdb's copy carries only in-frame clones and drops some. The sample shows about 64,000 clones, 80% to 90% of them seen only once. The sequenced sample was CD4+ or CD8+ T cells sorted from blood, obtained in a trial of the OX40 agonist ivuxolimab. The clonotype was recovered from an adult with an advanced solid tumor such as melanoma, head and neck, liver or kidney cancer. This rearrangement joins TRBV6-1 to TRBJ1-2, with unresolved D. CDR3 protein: CASSERIRAGNYGYTF. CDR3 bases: TGTGCCAGCAGTGAACGAATTCGGGCGGGAAACTATGGCTACACCTTC.